The present entry profiles one T cell receptor beta chain with its context. Assay used: immunoSEQ multiplex PCR; TCRdb lists only in-frame clones, some missing. Of fewer than 130,000 clones detected, approximately 88% appear once; the ten largest clones hold around 3.5%. The CDR3 extends over 13 amino acids. V was clipped by 0 bases and J by 5 bases, with 5 bases between them. CDR1 and CDR2 (germline): SGHNT, YYREEE (reference sequence). This sample is part of a study of control samples from healthy donors and cancer patients. The TCR originated in a woman aged 55 to 70 with lung cancer. Sequencing input: PBMCs. V is TRBV5-4 and J is TRBJ2-2; possible D gene TRBD1, 5 bases. The CDR3 sequence: CASSLAGTGELFF. DNA for the CDR3: TGTGCCAGCAGCTTGGCAGGGACCGGGGAGCTGTTTTTT.